The 19 T cell receptor beta chains below were found in one sample sequenced in a study of T cells after yellow fever vaccination. Via MiXCR, TCRdb re-called the 5' RACE reads, giving one row per CDR3 protein. The sample consists of about 69,000 distinct CDR3 sequences, 4.5% to 7.5% of them appearing once. This material consisted of CD4+ T cells sorted from PBMCs, taken approximately 15 days after the first yellow fever vaccination. The source of these receptors is a man in his late teens or twenties who received the YFV17D yellow fever vaccine.

The sample holds many counts of this clonotype. The chain has TRBV6-2 or TRBV6-3 and TRBJ2-1; 7 bases match TRBD1. The V and J ends lost 6 bases and 0 bases, in that order; junction bases with no gene match: 8. Germline-derived CDR1 and CDR2 are MNHEY and SVGEGT. CDR3 size: 16 residues. The CDR3 here is CASRTIQGSSYNEQFF. The CDR3 DNA reads as TGTGCCAGCAGAACGATACAGGGGAGCTCCTACAATGAGCAGTTCTTC.

This clonotype was observed a few times. V is TRBV4-2 and J is TRBJ1-2; 7 positions agree with TRBD1. The V gene's germline CDR1 is LGHNA and CDR2 YNFKEQ. The CDR3 contains 16 residues. J gave up 6 bases and V 0 bases, and 10 bases lay outside the gene matches. CDR3: CASSQEPGGYFDGYTF. CDR3 nucleotides: TGTGCCAGCAGCCAAGAACCAGGGGGTTATTTCGATGGCTACACCTTC.

There are many counts of this clonotype. The chain has TRBV5-4 and TRBJ1-4; D ambiguous. From germline, CDR1 is SGHNT and CDR2 YYREEE (reference sequence). The CDR3 is made up of 15 amino acids. V was clipped by 1 base and J by 7 bases, with 14 bases between them. CDR3 nucleotide sequence: TGTGCCAGCAGCTTGAGTTCCCAGGCGGGTGAAAAACTGTTTTTT. It codes for CASSLSSQAGEKLFF.

This clonotype was seen at least ten times. The CDR3 DNA reads as TGTGCCAGCAGCCTTGACAGGAACACTGAAGCTTTCTTT. Translated, it gives CASSLDRNTEAFF. The chain links TRBV5-4 to TRBJ1-1; the D gene is possibly TRBD1 (5 bases). V gave up 4 bases and J gave up 1 base, with 8 bases separating them. Germline V CDR1 and CDR2: SGHNT, YYREEE (reference sequence). This CDR3 spans 13 amino acids.

A remark on this clonotype: A much larger clone differs from this one at a single base, so this may be a read error. The chain joins TRBV18 to TRBJ2-1; D is undetermined. Germline-derived CDR1 and CDR2 are KGHSH and LQKENI. V was shortened by 3 bases and J by 0 bases, with 3 bases between the two germline ends. This CDR3 is built from 13 residues. CDR3 sequence: CASSPSSYNEQFF. CDR3 DNA: TGTGCCAGCTCACCCAGCTCCTACAATGAGCAGTTCTTC.

This clonotype has a count of ten or more. This chain joins TRBV5-1 and TRBJ1-1, with 8 positions matching TRBD1. This CDR3 has 14 residues. CDR1 and CDR2 (germline): SGHRS, YFSETQ. The ends lost 4 bases at V and 5 bases at J; junction bases unmatched: 7. CDR3 protein: CASSVGQGRTEAFF. The CDR3 DNA sequence: TGCGCCAGCAGCGTCGGACAGGGACGGACTGAAGCTTTCTTT.

This clonotype was seen repeatedly, ten times or more. The gene calls are TRBV20-1 and TRBJ2-7, with D perhaps matching TRBD1 (5 bases). CDR1 DFQATT and CDR2 SNEGSKA come from the germline V gene (reference sequence). This CDR3 has 13 amino acids. The V end was cut by 4 bases, the J end by 2 bases, with 12 bases between. Here the CDR3 reads CSAKTVLPYEQYV. For the CDR3, the DNA is TGCAGTGCTAAGACAGTACTACCCTACGAGCAGTACGTC.

In its sample, this clonotype was seen many times. The gene calls are TRBV20-1 and TRBJ1-2, with unresolved D. This CDR3 comprises 15 residues. The V gene's germline CDR1 is DFQATT and CDR2 SNEGSKA (reference sequence). V lost 6 bases and J lost 4, with 21 bases in between. The CDR3 DNA reads as TGCAGTGCCAGCCCTCCGGGGAACCCCACCTATGGCTACACCTTC. Translation: CSASPPGNPTYGYTF.

This clonotype was counted many times. The rearrangement uses TRBV28 and TRBJ1-6; D gene unclear. V lost 4 bases and J 6 bases, leaving 13 bases between the germline ends. The V gene's germline CDR1 is MDHEN and CDR2 SYDVKM. The CDR3 has 15 residues. CDR3 sequence reads: CASSYNSYLNSPLHF. In DNA form, the CDR3 reads TGTGCCAGCAGTTACAATTCTTACCTTAATTCACCCCTCCACTTT.

In its sample, this clonotype was seen many times. The chain recombines TRBV5-6 with TRBJ2-6, with D tentatively TRBD1 (6 bases). CDR3 length: 17 amino acids. CDR1 is SGHDT and CDR2 is YYEEEE in the germline V gene. With 4 bases removed from V and 4 bases from J, the gap between germline ends came to 18 bases. The CDR3 is CASSPRGPVQGANVLTF. DNA of the CDR3: TGTGCCAGCAGCCCCAGGGGCCCAGTACAGGGGGCCAACGTCCTGACTTTC.

This clonotype was observed a few times. The J gene is TRBJ1-5, the V gene TRBV25-1; no clear D. The CDR3 runs to 12 residues. Germline values: CDR1 MGHDK, CDR2 SYGVNS. Deletions cut 4 bases from V and 4 bases from J, with 5 bases between. The CDR3 DNA follows: TGTGCCAGCAGTGCCTCAAATCAGCCCCAGCATTTT. Its protein product is CASSASNQPQHF.

The sample holds many counts of this clonotype. V usage is TRBV12-3 or TRBV12-4 and J usage is TRBJ2-3; the match to TRBD1 covers 7 bases. This CDR3 has 16 residues. The V segment lost 5 bases and the J segment 1 base; nucleotides outside the gene matches: 9. The CDR3, as DNA: TGTGCCAGCAGTCCCAGAACAGGGGTCGGCACAGATACGCAGTATTTT. Residues: CASSPRTGVGTDTQYF.

The gene calls are TRBV20-1 and TRBJ1-1; 9 nucleotides agree with TRBD1. After removal of 5 bases from V and 5 bases from J, the junction contained 9 bases not matched to a gene. Germline lookup yields CDR1 DFQATT and CDR2 SNEGSKA (reference sequence). This CDR3 spans 14 amino acids. CDR3 coding DNA: TGCAGTGCTCGAATTGGGACAGGGCGGACTGAAGCTTTCTTT. Translating gives CSARIGTGRTEAFF.

Concerning this clonotype itself: This may stem from a read error, because a much larger clone lies one nucleotide away. The chain uses TRBV20-1 and TRBJ2-7; D is unresolved. CDR1 and CDR2 from the germline V gene are DFQATT and SNEGSKA (reference sequence). Trimming took 5 bases from V and 3 from J, leaving 14 bases between them. This CDR3 comprises 13 residues. CDR3 coding DNA: TGCAGTGCTCCAGCCACCCATAACTACGAGCAGTACTTC. Its protein product is CSAPATHNYEQYF.

The table lists this clonotype with many counts. J is TRBJ1-1 and V is TRBV12-3 or TRBV12-4; unclear D gene. Trimming removed 6 bases at V and 1 base at J, with 21 bases between. The CDR3 spans 17 residues. CDR3 sequence: CASSSNLLAVRNTEAFF. As DNA, the CDR3 is TGTGCCAGCAGCTCTAACCTCTTGGCGGTAAGGAACACTGAAGCTTTCTTT.

The sample holds many counts of this clonotype. The chain links TRBV12-3 or TRBV12-4 to TRBJ2-5; D may correspond to TRBD1 or TRBD2 (5 bases each). The germline V and J ends were trimmed by 6 bases and 4 bases, with 15 bases remaining between them. The CDR3 length is 14 residues. The CDR3 DNA reads TGTGCCAGCAGCCCCGGGGCGGCGCGAGAGACCCAGTACTTC. Protein product: CASSPGAARETQYF.

Many counts were recorded for this clonotype. This chain connects TRBV12-3 or TRBV12-4 to TRBJ2-2, with D possibly being TRBD1 (6 bases). The CDR3 is 13 residues long. Trimming took 6 bases from V and 6 from J, leaving 11 bases between them. The CDR3 nucleotides read TGTGCCAGCAGCTTTCAGGGGTCCGGGGAGCTGTTTTTT. Protein product: CASSFQGSGELFF.

This clonotype was seen repeatedly, ten times or more. The chain combines TRBV9 with TRBJ2-5; D is possibly TRBD1 (6 bases). The CDR3 covers 15 residues. Between the trimmed V and J ends, which lost 4 bases and 2 bases, there was a span of 15 bases. Per the germline V gene, CDR1 is SGDLS and CDR2 is YYNGEE. The CDR3 loop is CASSPHRELQETQYF. CDR3 coding DNA: TGTGCCAGCAGCCCCCACAGGGAACTACAAGAGACCCAGTACTTC. Full variable domain (outside the CDR3, taken from reference TRBV9 and TRBJ2-5): DSGVTQTPKHLITATGQRVTLRCSPRSGDLSVYWYQQSLDQGLQFLIQYYNGEERAKGNILERFSAQQFPDLHSELNLSSLELGDSALYFCASSPHRELQETQYFGPGTRLLVL.

Many counts were recorded for this clonotype. V gene TRBV5-1 combines with J gene TRBJ2-7; possibly TRBD1 or TRBD2 for D (6 bases each). The V end lost 1 base, the J end lost 7 bases, and 12 bases lay between the germline ends. The CDR3 runs to 13 residues. The germline gives CDR1 SGHRS, CDR2 YFSETQ. The CDR3 loop reads CASSLIGGAEQYF. CDR3 nucleotide sequence: TGCGCCAGCAGCTTGATCGGGGGCGCTGAGCAGTACTTC.